The 25 T cell receptor beta chains below all came from one sample that was sequenced in a study of tumor and adjacent non-tumor tissue in lung cancer. A modified ARM-PCR protocol with three rounds of nested PCR amplified TCRbeta. TCRdb independently ran MiXCR on the multiplex PCR reads; one entry per CDR3 protein. The sample contains more than 70,000 distinct CDR3 sequences, around two thirds of which appear only once. RNA was extracted from bulk tissue without any cell sorting. Sequences were obtained from lung tumor tissue. These receptor sequences come from a man aged 70 or older with non-small cell lung cancer.

As to this clonotype: This may be a read error: a much more frequent sequence differs by one nucleotide. The CDR3 does not close with the conserved phenylalanine or tryptophan, likely indicating a read error. The chain has TRBV29-1 and TRBJ2-7, with 9 bases lining up with TRBD1. V trimming: 4 bases; J trimming: 9 bases; junction bases outside the gene matches: 10. The germline V gene has CDR1 SQVTM and CDR2 ANQGSEA. This CDR3 is 13 amino acids long. In nucleotides, the CDR3 is TGCAGCGTTGGGAGGGGACAGGGACCTGGGCAGTACTTG. Encoded protein: CSVGRGQGPGQYL.

This clonotype was detected only a few times. A junction end diverges from the germline sequence, so it may reflect a read error. This rearrangement joins TRBV20-1 to TRBJ1-1, with D unclear. Germline V gene lookup returns CDR1 DFQATT and CDR2 SNEGSKA (reference sequence). The CDR3 contains 15 residues. The CDR3 loop reads CSARDEGSVGTEALF. Here the CDR3 DNA reads TGCAGTGCTAGAGATGAGGGCAGTGTCGGCACTGAAGCTCTCTTT.

The chain is built from TRBV12-3 or TRBV12-4 and TRBJ2-2; D may be TRBD1 or TRBD2 (7 bases each). This CDR3 is 15 amino acids long. V was shortened by 8 bases and J by 7 bases, with 20 bases between the two germline ends. The CDR3 coding sequence is TGTGCCAGCTGTCCTCAGGGGGGGTACAGCGGGGAGCTGTTTTTT. Residues: CASCPQGGYSGELFF.

As to this clonotype: Because it lacks the conserved phenylalanine or tryptophan at the end, this CDR3 is likely a read error. The V and J genes are TRBV11-2 and TRBJ2-5; D is possibly TRBD2 (6 bases). Germline lookup yields CDR1 SGHAT and CDR2 FQNNGV. Trimming cost V 6 bases and J 0 bases, with 14 bases left between them. CDR3 length equals 15 residues. The CDR3 DNA is TGTGCCAGCAGATTTAGTCGCGGGGACCAAGAGACCCAGTACTCC. Translation gives CASRFSRGDQETQYS.

To note about this clonotype: This may be a read error: a much more frequent sequence differs by one nucleotide. The V and J genes are TRBV7-8 and TRBJ2-1; D is uncertain. The CDR3 loop spans 14 amino acids. With 4 bases removed from V and 7 bases from J, the gap between germline ends came to 14 bases. Per germline, CDR1 SGHVS and CDR2 FQNEAQ. CDR3 in DNA: TGTGCCAGCAGCTCCGGTCCTACCCGAAATGAGCAGTTCTTC. It yields the protein CASSSGPTRNEQFF.

On this clonotype itself: The germline gene is not matched at one end of the junction; a read error may be the cause. The chain uses TRBV11-2 and TRBJ2-1; TRBD2 matches at 10 bases. The CDR3 consists of 16 residues. Germline V gives CDR1 SGHAT, CDR2 FQNNGV. Here the CDR3 reads CASSRFSGRTRNGQFF. The CDR3 bases are TGTGCCAGCAGCCGATTTAGCGGGAGGACCCGCAATGGGCAGTTCTTC. The full variable domain, rest sourced from reference TRBV11-2 and TRBJ2-1, is EAGVAQSPRYKIIEKRQSVAFWCNPISGHATLYWYQQILGQGPKLLIQFQNNGVVDDSQLPKDRFSAERLKGVDSTLKIQPAKLEDSAVYLCASSRFSGRTRNGQFFGPGTRLTVL.

The sample holds one count of this clonotype. No conserved phenylalanine or tryptophan ends this CDR3, so it is likely a read error. V gene TRBV29-1 combines with J gene TRBJ2-6, with 9 bases identical to TRBD1. The CDR3 is 17 residues long. The V segment lost 6 bases and the J segment 0 bases; nucleotides outside the gene matches: 9. CDR1 is SQVTM, CDR2 ANQGSEA, per germline. CDR3 protein: CSVGRQGVGSGANVLTS. The CDR3 coding sequence is TGCAGCGTCGGCAGACAGGGGGTAGGCTCTGGGGCCAACGTCCTGACTTCA.

On this clonotype itself: A junction boundary mismatches the germline segment, possibly from a read error. The chain carries TRBV10-3 and TRBJ2-2; 8 bases align to TRBD1. This CDR3 comprises 15 residues. Germline V gene data show CDR1 as ENHRY and CDR2 as SYGVKD. The CDR3 sequence: CAISQQGDVTGELFF. The CDR3 region has the DNA TGTGCCATCAGTCAACAGGGGGACGTGACCGGGGAACTGTTTTTT.

About this clonotype: A much more abundant neighbour one base away suggests this may be a read error. The V and J genes are TRBV7-9 and TRBJ1-1; D may be TRBD1 (5 bases). Germline CDR1 reads SEHNR; CDR2 reads FQNEAQ (reference sequence). CDR3 length: 15 residues. DNA for the CDR3: TGTGCCAGCGGCTTAGGCCGAGACAGAAGCACTGAAGCTTTCTTT. Its protein product is CASGLGRDRSTEAFF.

Points on this clonotype: A single base separates this from a much larger clone, so it may be a read error. This sequence joins TRBV29-1 and TRBJ2-7, with a possible D match to TRBD2 (5 bases). Trimming shortened V by 7 bases and J by 6 bases, and 16 bases separated the two germline ends. The CDR3 has 12 residues. CDR1 and CDR2 from the germline V gene are SQVTM and ANQGSEA. CDR3 coding DNA: TGCAGCGGCGGCTTTAGCGCCGGCGAGCAGTACTTC. Amino acids: CSGGFSAGEQYF.

In regard to this clonotype: Since no conserved phenylalanine or tryptophan closes the CDR3, a read error is the likely cause. This sequence joins TRBV28 and TRBJ2-4, with D perhaps TRBD1 or TRBD2 (6 bases each). In germline, CDR1 is MDHEN, CDR2 SYDVKM. The CDR3 is made up of 11 amino acids. V lost 10 bases and J lost 6, with 10 bases in between. The DNA of the CDR3 is TGTGCCATCGGGGGCGGAAACATTCAGTACTTG. Encoded protein: CAIGGGNIQYL.

This clonotype was observed many times. V gene TRBV10-3 combines with J gene TRBJ2-3, with 9 bases lining up with TRBD1. Germline assignment: CDR1 ENHRY and CDR2 SYGVKD. Unmatched junction bases numbered 9, after V lost 6 bases and J lost 2 bases. The CDR3 spans 16 residues. The CDR3, as DNA: TGTGCCATCAGAGCGCCCGGGACAGGGCCCACAGATACGCAGTATTTT. It yields the protein CAIRAPGTGPTDTQYF.

As to this clonotype: A junction end diverges from the germline sequence, so it may reflect a read error. The DNA for the CDR3 is TGTGCCAGCAATTTTTCCCAGGGGAAACTTAACTATGGTTACACCTTC. This encodes CASNFSQGKLNYGYTF. This sequence joins TRBV12-3 or TRBV12-4 and TRBJ1-2, with a tentative D call TRBD1 (6 bases). CDR3 length equals 16 residues.

Remarks on this clonotype: A much larger clone differs by one base, so this may be a read error. The CDR3 DNA reads TGCAGTGTTACCAGTGGGTCCTACAAGCAGTACTTC. Its protein product is CSVTSGSYKQYF. The J gene is TRBJ2-7, the V gene TRBV20-1; no reliable D call. Germline CDR1 reads DFQATT; CDR2 reads SNEGSKA (reference sequence). The CDR3 is made up of 12 amino acids.

This clonotype turned up a few times. The rearrangement joins TRBV20-1 to TRBJ2-7; 10 bases are a match to TRBD2. The CDR3 sequence is 15 residues long. From germline, CDR1 is DFQATT and CDR2 SNEGSKA (reference sequence). V shed 5 bases and J 0 bases; nucleotides not matched to a gene: 7. CDR3: CSAYPASGSSYEQYF. CDR3 coding DNA: TGCAGTGCTTACCCCGCTAGCGGGAGCTCCTACGAGCAGTACTTC.

Details on this clonotype: Without the conserved terminal phenylalanine or tryptophan, this CDR3 likely stems from a read error. The rearrangement links TRBV6-6 to TRBJ2-7; D unclear. From germline, CDR1 is MNHNY and CDR2 SVGAGI (reference sequence). This CDR3 spans 12 amino acids. Trimming cost V 2 bases and J 6 bases, with 8 bases left between them. CDR3 amino acids: CASSYRCAEQYS. CDR3 sequence (DNA): TGTGCCAGCAGTTACAGGTGTGCCGAGCAGTACTCC.

This clonotype has at least ten counts. The chain combines TRBV6-6 with TRBJ2-1, with D perhaps matching TRBD1 (6 bases). The V gene's germline CDR1 is MNHNY and CDR2 SVGAGI (reference sequence). This CDR3 has 15 amino acids. With 7 bases removed from V and 6 bases from J, the gap between germline ends came to 19 bases. This CDR3 reads CASILQGQRLNEQFF. For the CDR3, the DNA is TGTGCCAGCATCCTTCAGGGACAACGACTCAATGAGCAGTTCTTC.

In regard to this clonotype: In this CDR3 the conserved last residue, phenylalanine or tryptophan, is missing, so a read error is likely. The chain employs TRBV11-2 and TRBJ2-5; perhaps TRBD1 as D (6 bases). Germline CDR1 is SGHAT and CDR2 is FQNNGV. The length of the CDR3 is 14 residues. The CDR3 DNA sequence: TGTGCCAGCAGCGCAAGCAGGGGTTGGGAGACTCAGTACTTA. This translates into CASSASRGWETQYL.

As regards this clonotype: A read error may account for a junction end that differs from germline. This chain joins TRBV6-1 and TRBJ2-2, with D maybe TRBD1 (6 bases). Germline values: CDR1 MNHNS, CDR2 SASEGT. The CDR3 sequence is 15 residues long. The CDR3 loop reads CASKGGHQRAGELFF. The CDR3 DNA follows: TGCGCCAGCAAAGGGGGACACCAGAGGGCCGGGGAGCTGTTTTTT.

For this clonotype: At one end, the junction sequence differs from germline, possibly due to a read error. The chain is built from TRBV11-2 and TRBJ2-3, with a possible D match to TRBD2 (6 bases). The CDR3 sequence is 14 residues long. Germline CDR1 reads SGHAT; CDR2 reads FQNNGV. CDR3 amino acids: CASNLGSAGDTQYF. The CDR3 DNA follows: TGTGCCAGCAACTTAGGCTCAGCGGGAGATACGCAGTATTTT.

This clonotype was detected only a few times. Possible read error: a much larger clone is one base away. No conserved phenylalanine or tryptophan is present at the end of the CDR3, so a read error is the likely explanation. The chain joins TRBV12-3 or TRBV12-4 to TRBJ2-7; D is unclear. The length of the CDR3 is 12 residues. With 6 bases removed from V and 5 bases from J, the gap between germline ends came to 11 bases. The CDR3 sequence is CASRDHGHEQYL. The CDR3 nucleotides read TGTGCCAGCAGGGATCACGGGCACGAGCAGTACCTC.

Notes on this clonotype: One end of the junction is discordant with germline, which a read error may explain. The rearrangement links TRBV6-1 to TRBJ2-7; a possible D gene is TRBD1 (6 bases). The germline V gene has CDR1 MNHNS and CDR2 SASEGT. This CDR3 is built from 12 residues. The CDR3 here is CASTEQGYEQYF. The CDR3 coding sequence is TGTGCCAGCACTGAACAGGGCTATGAGCAGTACTTC.

This clonotype was recorded at least ten times. The V and J genes are TRBV5-1 and TRBJ1-6; D not resolved. Germline loops: CDR1 SGHRS, CDR2 YFSETQ. The CDR3 has 14 residues. Trimming stripped 4 bases from V and 2 bases from J, with 7 bases between. The CDR3 region is CASSPDTYNSPLHF. CDR3 bases: TGCGCCAGCAGCCCGGATACCTATAATTCACCCCTCCACTTT.

This clonotype was seen only a few times. The rearrangement uses TRBV27 and TRBJ2-1; no firm D call. This CDR3 comprises 11 residues. V lost 2 bases to trimming and J lost 10 bases, with 6 bases between them. Germline V CDR1 and CDR2: MNHEY, SMNVEV (reference sequence). CDR3 DNA sequence: TGTGCCAGCAGTTTAGGCTACGAGCAGTTCTTC. It codes for CASSLGYEQFF.

The J gene is TRBJ2-6, the V gene TRBV6-5; 11 bases are shared with TRBD1. This CDR3 has 17 residues. With V trimmed by 6 bases and J by 8 bases, 12 bases remained unmatched. Germline CDR1 and CDR2: MNHEY and SVGAGI. The CDR3 sequence is CASSMDRGLSGPNVLTF. The DNA of the CDR3 is TGTGCCAGCAGCATGGACAGGGGGCTCTCCGGGCCCAACGTCCTGACTTTC.